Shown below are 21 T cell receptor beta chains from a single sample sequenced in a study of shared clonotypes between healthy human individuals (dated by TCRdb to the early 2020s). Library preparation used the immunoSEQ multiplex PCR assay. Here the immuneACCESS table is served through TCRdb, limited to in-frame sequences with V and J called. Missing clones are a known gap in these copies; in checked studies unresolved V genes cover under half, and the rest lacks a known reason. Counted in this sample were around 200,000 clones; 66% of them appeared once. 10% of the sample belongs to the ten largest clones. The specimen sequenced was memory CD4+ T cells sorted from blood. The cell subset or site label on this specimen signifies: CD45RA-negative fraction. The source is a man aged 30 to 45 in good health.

The CDR3 here is CASSVEGTPGETQYF. The DNA for the CDR3 is TGTGCCAGCAGCGTAGAAGGGACCCCGGGGGAGACCCAGTACTTC. The V gene is TRBV9, the J gene TRBJ2-5; tentatively, D is TRBD1 or TRBD2 (5 bases each). Germline V gene lookup returns CDR1 SGDLS and CDR2 YYNGEE. The V gene lost 0 bases and the J gene lost 5 bases, with 14 bases spanning the gap. CDR3 length equals 15 residues.

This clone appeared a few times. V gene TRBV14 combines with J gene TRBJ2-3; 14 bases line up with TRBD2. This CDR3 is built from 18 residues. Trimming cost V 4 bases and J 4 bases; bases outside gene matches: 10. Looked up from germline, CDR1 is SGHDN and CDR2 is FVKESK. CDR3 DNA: TGTGCCAGCAGCCCACTTCCGGGACTAGCGGGAGTGGCAGATACGCAGTATTTT. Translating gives CASSPLPGLAGVADTQYF.

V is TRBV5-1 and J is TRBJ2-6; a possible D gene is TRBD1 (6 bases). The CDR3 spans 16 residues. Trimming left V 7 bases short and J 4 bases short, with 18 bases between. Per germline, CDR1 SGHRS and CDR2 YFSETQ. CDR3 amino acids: CASSQGTGRGANVLTF. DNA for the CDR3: TGCGCCAGCTCACAGGGCACCGGTCGGGGGGCCAACGTCCTGACTTTC.

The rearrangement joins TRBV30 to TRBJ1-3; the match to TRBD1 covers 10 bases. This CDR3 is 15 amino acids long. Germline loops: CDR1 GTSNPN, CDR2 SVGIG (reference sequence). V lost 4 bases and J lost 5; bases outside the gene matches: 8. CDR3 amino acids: CAWMRDRGQRNTIYF. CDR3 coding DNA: TGTGCCTGGATGAGGGACAGGGGTCAAAGAAACACCATATATTTT.

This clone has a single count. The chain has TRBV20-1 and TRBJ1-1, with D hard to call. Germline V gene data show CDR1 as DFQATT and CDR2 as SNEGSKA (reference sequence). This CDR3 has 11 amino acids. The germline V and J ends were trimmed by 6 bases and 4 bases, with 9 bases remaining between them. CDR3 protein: CSASRTTEAFF. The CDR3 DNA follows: TGCAGTGCCAGTCGGACCACTGAAGCTTTCTTT.

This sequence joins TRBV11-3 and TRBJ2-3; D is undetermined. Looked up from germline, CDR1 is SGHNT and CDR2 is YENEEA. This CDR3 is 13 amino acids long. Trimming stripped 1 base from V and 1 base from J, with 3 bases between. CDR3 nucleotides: TGTGCCAGCAGCTTAGGGCGCACAGATACGCAGTATTTT. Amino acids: CASSLGRTDTQYF.

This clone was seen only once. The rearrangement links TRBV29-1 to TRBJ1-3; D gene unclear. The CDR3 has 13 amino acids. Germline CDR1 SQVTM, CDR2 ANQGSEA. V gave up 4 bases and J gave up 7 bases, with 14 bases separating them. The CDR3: CSVALNLRNTIYF. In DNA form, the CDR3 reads TGCAGCGTTGCTTTAAACCTGAGGAACACCATATATTTT.

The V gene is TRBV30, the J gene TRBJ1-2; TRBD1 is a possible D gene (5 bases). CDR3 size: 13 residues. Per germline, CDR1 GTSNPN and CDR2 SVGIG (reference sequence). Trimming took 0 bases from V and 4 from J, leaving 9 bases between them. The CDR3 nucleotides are TGTGCCTGGAGTGTAGGGGTTGGCTATGGCTACACCTTC. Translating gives CAWSVGVGYGYTF.

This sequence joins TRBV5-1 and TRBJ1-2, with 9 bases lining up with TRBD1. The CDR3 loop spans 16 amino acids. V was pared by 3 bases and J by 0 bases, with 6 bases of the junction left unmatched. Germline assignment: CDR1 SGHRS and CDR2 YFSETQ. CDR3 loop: CASSSGQGPANYGYTF. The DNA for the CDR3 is TGCGCCAGCAGCTCGGGACAGGGTCCGGCTAACTATGGCTACACCTTC.

DNA for the CDR3: TGTGCCAGCAGCTTGGGGGCGGGAGCGGGCACAGATACGCAGTATTTT. Amino acids: CASSLGAGAGTDTQYF. V usage is TRBV5-4 and J usage is TRBJ2-3, with 7 bases that match TRBD2. Trimming cost V 0 bases and J 1 base; bases outside gene matches: 5. Germline V lookup: CDR1 SGHNT, CDR2 YYREEE (reference sequence). The CDR3 spans 16 residues. The variable domain in full, with the rest retrieved from reference TRBV5-4 and TRBJ2-3, is ETGVTQSPTHLIKTRGQQVTLRCSSQSGHNTVSWYQQALGQGPQFIFQYYREEENGRGNFPPRFSGLQFPNYSSELNVNALELDDSALYLCASSLGAGAGTDTQYFGPGTRLTVL.

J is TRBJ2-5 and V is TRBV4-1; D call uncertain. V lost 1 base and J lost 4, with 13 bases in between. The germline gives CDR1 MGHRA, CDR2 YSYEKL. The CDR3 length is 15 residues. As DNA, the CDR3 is TGCGCCAGCAGCCAAGGTTCCCCCGACGGAGAGACCCAGTACTTC. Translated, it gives CASSQGSPDGETQYF.

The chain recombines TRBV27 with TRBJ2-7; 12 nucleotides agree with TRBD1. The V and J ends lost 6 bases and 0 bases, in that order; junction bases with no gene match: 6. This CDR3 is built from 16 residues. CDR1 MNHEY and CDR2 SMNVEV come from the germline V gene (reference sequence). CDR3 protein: CASRRDRGQGSYEQYF. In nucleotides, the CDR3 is TGTGCCAGCAGGCGGGACAGGGGGCAGGGCTCCTACGAGCAGTACTTC.

CDR3 bases: TGTGCCACCAGCAGAGATGAAGGACAGGGCACCGGGGAGCTGTTTTTT. It encodes CATSRDEGQGTGELFF. This chain connects TRBV15 to TRBJ2-2; 8 nucleotides match TRBD1. J gave up 4 bases and V 0 bases, and 4 bases lay outside the gene matches. The CDR3 covers 16 residues. The germline V gene encodes CDR1 LNHNV and CDR2 YYDKDF (reference sequence).

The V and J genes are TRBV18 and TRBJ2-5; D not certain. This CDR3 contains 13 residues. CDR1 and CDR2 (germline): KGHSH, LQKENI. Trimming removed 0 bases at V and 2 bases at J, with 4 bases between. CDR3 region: CASSPPGQETQYF. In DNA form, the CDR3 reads TGTGCCAGCTCACCACCGGGACAAGAGACCCAGTACTTC.

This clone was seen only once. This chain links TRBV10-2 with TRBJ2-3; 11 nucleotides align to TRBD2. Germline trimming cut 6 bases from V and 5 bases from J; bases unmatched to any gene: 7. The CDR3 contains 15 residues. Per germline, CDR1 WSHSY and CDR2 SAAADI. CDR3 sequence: CASSHSGRAEDTQYF. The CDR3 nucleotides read TGCGCCAGCAGCCATAGCGGGAGGGCAGAAGATACGCAGTATTTT.

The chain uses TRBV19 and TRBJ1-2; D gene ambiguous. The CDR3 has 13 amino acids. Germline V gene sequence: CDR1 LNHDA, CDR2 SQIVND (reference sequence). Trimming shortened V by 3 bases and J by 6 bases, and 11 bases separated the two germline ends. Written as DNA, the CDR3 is TGTGCCAGTAGTATGGGTAGGCGGAATGGCTACACCTTC. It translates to CASSMGRRNGYTF.

CDR3: CASSLSLPPYEQYF. Here the CDR3 DNA reads TGTGCCAGCAGCTTGTCTCTACCTCCCTACGAGCAGTACTTC. The rearrangement links TRBV5-6 to TRBJ2-7, with D unresolved. Germline V gene lookup returns CDR1 SGHDT and CDR2 YYEEEE. V gave up 1 base and J gave up 2 bases, with 10 bases separating them. The CDR3 is 14 residues long.

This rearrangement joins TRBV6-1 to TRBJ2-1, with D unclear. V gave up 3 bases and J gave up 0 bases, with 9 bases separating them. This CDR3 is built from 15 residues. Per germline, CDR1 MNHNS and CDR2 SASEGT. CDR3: CASSDLPYSYNEQFF. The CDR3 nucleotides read TGTGCCAGCAGTGACTTGCCCTACTCCTACAATGAGCAGTTCTTC.

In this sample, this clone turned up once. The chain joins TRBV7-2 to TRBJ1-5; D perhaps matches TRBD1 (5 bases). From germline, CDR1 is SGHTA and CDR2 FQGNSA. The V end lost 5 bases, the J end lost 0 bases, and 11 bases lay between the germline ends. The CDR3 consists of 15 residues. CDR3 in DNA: TGTGCCAGCAGCCTTGACAGAAATAGCAATCAGCCCCAGCATTTT. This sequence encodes CASSLDRNSNQPQHF.

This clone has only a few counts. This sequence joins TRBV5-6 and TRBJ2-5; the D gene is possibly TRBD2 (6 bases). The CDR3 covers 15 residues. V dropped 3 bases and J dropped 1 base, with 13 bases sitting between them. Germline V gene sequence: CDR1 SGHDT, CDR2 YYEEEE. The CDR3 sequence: CASSWGGQLQETQYF. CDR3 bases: TGTGCCAGCAGCTGGGGAGGTCAGCTCCAAGAGACCCAGTACTTC.

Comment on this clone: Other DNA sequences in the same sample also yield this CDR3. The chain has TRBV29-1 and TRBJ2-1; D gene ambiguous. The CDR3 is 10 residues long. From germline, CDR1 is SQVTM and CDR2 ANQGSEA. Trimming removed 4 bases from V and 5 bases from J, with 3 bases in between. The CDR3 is CSVANNEQFF. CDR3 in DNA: TGCAGCGTTGCAAACAATGAGCAGTTCTTC.